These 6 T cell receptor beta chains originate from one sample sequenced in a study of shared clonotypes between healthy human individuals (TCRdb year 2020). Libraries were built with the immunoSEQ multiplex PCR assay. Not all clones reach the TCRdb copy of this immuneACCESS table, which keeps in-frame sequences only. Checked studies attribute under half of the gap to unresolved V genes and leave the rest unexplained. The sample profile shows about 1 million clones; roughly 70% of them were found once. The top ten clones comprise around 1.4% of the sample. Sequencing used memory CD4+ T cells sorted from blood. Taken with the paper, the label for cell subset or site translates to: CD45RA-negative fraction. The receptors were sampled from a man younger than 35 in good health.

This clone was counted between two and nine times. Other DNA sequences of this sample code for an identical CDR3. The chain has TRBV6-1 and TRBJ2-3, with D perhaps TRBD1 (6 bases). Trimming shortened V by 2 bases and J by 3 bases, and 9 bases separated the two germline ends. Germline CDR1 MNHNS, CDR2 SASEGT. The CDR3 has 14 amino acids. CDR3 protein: CASSEQTGTDTQYF. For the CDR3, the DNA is TGTGCCAGCAGTGAACAGACAGGAACAGATACGCAGTATTTT.

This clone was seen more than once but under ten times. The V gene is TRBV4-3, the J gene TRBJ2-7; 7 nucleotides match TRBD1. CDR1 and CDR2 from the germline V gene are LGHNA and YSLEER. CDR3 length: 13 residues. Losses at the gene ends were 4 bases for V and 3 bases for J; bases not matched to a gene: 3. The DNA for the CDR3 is TGCGCCAGCAGCCGACGACAGGGCTACGAGCAGTACTTC. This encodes CASSRRQGYEQYF.

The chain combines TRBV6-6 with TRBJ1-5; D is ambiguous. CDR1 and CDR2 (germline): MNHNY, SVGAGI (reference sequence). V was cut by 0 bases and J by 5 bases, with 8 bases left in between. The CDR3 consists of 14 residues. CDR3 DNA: TGTGCCAGCAGTTACTCTCGACCCGATCAGCCCCAGCATTTT. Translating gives CASSYSRPDQPQHF.

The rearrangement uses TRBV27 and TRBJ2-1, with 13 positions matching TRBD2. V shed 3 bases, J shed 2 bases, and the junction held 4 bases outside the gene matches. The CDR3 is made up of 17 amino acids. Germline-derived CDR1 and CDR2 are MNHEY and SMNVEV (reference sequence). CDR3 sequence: CASSFRGLAGAYNEQFF. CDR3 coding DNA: TGTGCCAGCAGTTTCCGCGGACTAGCGGGAGCCTACAATGAGCAGTTCTTC.

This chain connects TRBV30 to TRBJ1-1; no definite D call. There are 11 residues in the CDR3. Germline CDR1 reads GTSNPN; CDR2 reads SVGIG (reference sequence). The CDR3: CAVVGNTEAFF. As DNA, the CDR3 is TGTGCGGTGGTGGGGAACACTGAAGCTTTCTTT.

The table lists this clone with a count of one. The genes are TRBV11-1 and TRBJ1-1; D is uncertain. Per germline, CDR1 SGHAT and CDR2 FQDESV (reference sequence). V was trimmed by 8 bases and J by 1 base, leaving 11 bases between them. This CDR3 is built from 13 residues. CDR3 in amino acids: CASVGQENTEAFF. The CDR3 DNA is TGTGCCAGCGTAGGGCAGGAGAACACTGAAGCTTTCTTT.